The 31 T cell receptor beta chains listed next were all sequenced from one sample in a study of T cell clonality in common variable immunodeficiency. Libraries were prepared by immunoSEQ multiplex PCR; TCRdb keeps only in-frame clonotypes and omits some of them. The sample yields about 37,000 clones, without any singletons. Sequenced sample: peripheral blood mononuclear cells. The receptors derive from a person aged 18 to 75 in good health.

This clone was seen at least ten times. The read ends 3 residues shy of where the CDR3 ends; the end is completed using the germline J gene. This chain joins TRBV20-1 and TRBJ2-5; TRBD2 might be the D (7 bases). The CDR3 is 16 residues long. In germline, CDR1 is DFQATT, CDR2 SNEGSKA (reference sequence). Trimming shortened V by 1 base and J by 2 bases, and 17 bases separated the two germline ends. This CDR3 reads CSARAPVGGTQETQYF. CDR3 DNA (partial): TGCAGTGCTAGAGCCCCGGTCGGGGGGACACAAGAGACC.

This clone has a count of ten or more. The read ends 3 residues early relative to the CDR3; the germline J gene fills the gap. The chain links TRBV5-1 to TRBJ2-1; TRBD2 matches 7 bases. Trimming cost V 1 base and J 2 bases; bases outside gene matches: 6. CDR3 size: 16 residues. Germline V gene data show CDR1 as SGHRS and CDR2 as YFSETQ. CDR3 bases read: TGCGCCAGCAGCTTGCAAGGACTAGGGGCCTACAATGAG. Its protein is CASSLQGLGAYNE. The whole CDR3 is CASSLQGLGAYNEQFF.

This clone was counted ten times or more. Germline and junction disagree at one end, which may indicate a read error. The CDR3 extends 3 residues past the end of the read, so its final part is completed from the germline J gene. The chain couples TRBV4-2 to TRBJ2-7; TRBD2 matches 13 bases. The V gene's germline CDR1 is LGHNA and CDR2 YNFKEQ. The CDR3 spans 15 residues. The CDR3 reads CASSHGLAGAYEQYF. The part of the CDR3 DNA that was read is TGCGCCAGCAGCCACGGACTAGCGGGGGCTTACGAG.

Ten or more counts support this clone. The read finishes 3 residues shy of the CDR3 end, and the germline J gene is used to complete it. The chain links TRBV20-1 to TRBJ2-1; 7 positions match TRBD2. The CDR3 covers 15 residues. Germline V gives CDR1 DFQATT, CDR2 SNEGSKA (reference sequence). The V segment lost 6 bases and the J segment 6 bases; nucleotides outside the gene matches: 14. The CDR3 sequence: CSAPGPTSLSNEQFF. The DNA read from the CDR3 is TGCAGTGCCCCTGGCCCGACTAGCCTCAGCAATGAG.

This clone has ten or more counts. CDR3: CASSFLAGAQDTQYF. The DNA read from the CDR3 is TGTGCCAGCAGCTTCCTAGCGGGGGCCCAGGATACG. V usage is TRBV7-2 and J usage is TRBJ2-3; 10 bases map to TRBD2. The read terminates 3 residues before the CDR3 end, so the remaining end is supplied by the germline J gene. The junction had 6 bases not matched to a gene; V was cut back by 3 bases and J by 6 bases. CDR3 length: 15 residues. From germline, CDR1 is SGHTA and CDR2 FQGNSA.

This clone occurred many times. The CDR3 spells CSAQSGISTDTQYF. The sequenced part of the CDR3 DNA is TGCAGTGCCCAGAGCGGGATAAGCACAGATACG. This rearrangement joins TRBV20-1 to TRBJ2-3; 7 positions match TRBD2. Read data end 3 residues before the CDR3 end; the end is taken from the germline J gene. The CDR3 extends over 14 amino acids. The V and J ends lost 6 bases and 0 bases, in that order; junction bases with no gene match: 6. The V gene's germline CDR1 is DFQATT and CDR2 SNEGSKA (reference sequence).

Ten or more counts support this clone. The read finishes 3 residues shy of the CDR3 end, and the germline J gene is used to complete it. The chain recombines TRBV20-1 with TRBJ2-7, with TRBD1 identical over 7 bases. The germline gives CDR1 DFQATT, CDR2 SNEGSKA (reference sequence). CDR3 length: 14 amino acids. The V and J ends lost 1 base and 0 bases, in that order; junction bases with no gene match: 3. CDR3 residues: CSARAGTVSYEQYF. CDR3 DNA (partial): TGCAGTGCTAGAGCCGGGACAGTCTCCTACGAG.

This clone was seen repeatedly, ten times or more. From the germline J gene comes the end of the CDR3, since the read stops 3 residues before it. The chain couples TRBV20-1 to TRBJ1-1; TRBD1 is a possible D gene (6 bases). CDR1 DFQATT and CDR2 SNEGSKA come from the germline V gene (reference sequence). V dropped 3 bases and J dropped 3 bases, with 20 bases sitting between them. The CDR3 contains 16 residues. Partial CDR3 DNA: TGCAGTGCTAGGGACGCCCGAGGGGGTGGGGACACTGAA. It yields the protein CSARDARGGGDTE. The entire CDR3 sequence reads CSARDARGGGDTEAFF.

In this sample, this clone turned up many times. The sequence runs out 3 residues before the end of the CDR3; the remainder is reconstructed from the germline J gene. V and J are TRBV19 and TRBJ2-2; the D gene is possibly TRBD2 (6 bases). The CDR3 has 15 amino acids. V was shortened by 7 bases and J by 0 bases, with 12 bases between the two germline ends. CDR1 is LNHDA and CDR2 is SQIVND in the germline V gene (reference sequence). CDR3 protein: CASIAASANTGELFF. The sequenced part of the CDR3 DNA is TGTGCCAGTATTGCGGCTAGCGCGAACACCGGGGAG.

This clone was recorded many times. The read halts 3 residues ahead of the CDR3 end, with the missing end drawn from the germline J gene. The chain joins TRBV5-1 to TRBJ2-1; TRBD2 agrees at 9 bases. The CDR3 length is 19 residues. The germline CDR1 and CDR2 sequences are SGHRS and YFSETQ. Germline trimming cut 4 bases from V and 8 bases from J; bases unmatched to any gene: 22. The sequenced CDR3 bases are TGCGCCAGCAGCCCACGGGGGGGCGGCGGGAGGGGAATGGAGGATGAG. Amino acid sequence: CASSPRGGGGRGMEDE. Given in full, the CDR3 is CASSPRGGGGRGMEDEQFF.

This clone was detected many times. Read coverage stops 3 residues before the CDR3 terminus; the germline J gene supplies the remainder. The chain couples TRBV7-2 to TRBJ2-5, with 7 bases fitting TRBD2. Germline V gene sequence: CDR1 SGHTA, CDR2 FQGNSA. The CDR3 is made up of 15 amino acids. V lost 2 bases, J lost 7 bases, and 10 bases stayed unmatched. CDR3 DNA, as far as it was read: TGTGCCAGCAGCTTATCGGCGGGAGCTACCGCGACC. Its translation is CASSLSAGATAT. The full-length CDR3 reads as CASSLSAGATATQYF.

This clone was seen at least ten times. The read finishes 3 residues shy of the CDR3 end, and the germline J gene is used to complete it. The V call is TRBV20-1, the J call TRBJ1-1, with D unresolved. Trimming took 4 bases from V and 3 from J, leaving 15 bases between them. The CDR3 has 14 residues. CDR1 and CDR2 (germline): DFQATT, SNEGSKA (reference sequence). Here the CDR3 reads CSAIWTRGYTEAFF. The sequenced CDR3 bases are TGCAGTGCTATTTGGACTAGAGGTTACACTGAA.

This clone came up many times. Read data end 3 residues before the CDR3 end; the end is taken from the germline J gene. The chain links TRBV6-1 to TRBJ1-4, with TRBD1 identical over 11 bases. The junction had 5 bases not matched to a gene; V was cut back by 4 bases and J by 7 bases. Germline loops: CDR1 MNHNS, CDR2 SASEGT. CDR3 size: 15 residues. The CDR3 bases that were read are TGTGCCAGCAGTGTGGGGGACAGGGGGTTTGAAAAA. It specifies CASSVGDRGFEK. The whole CDR3 is CASSVGDRGFEKLFF.

Ten or more counts support this clone. With the read ending 3 residues before the CDR3 end, the germline J gene is used to fill in that end. The chain couples TRBV11-2 to TRBJ2-3; 8 bases map to TRBD1. V was clipped by 4 bases and J by 4 bases; unmatched bases: 4. The CDR3 has 14 amino acids. Germline CDR1 reads SGHAT; CDR2 reads FQNNGV. CDR3 protein: CASSSRTGSDTQYF. The sequenced CDR3 bases are TGTGCCAGCAGCTCAAGGACAGGGTCAGATACG. The full variable domain, its missing parts supplied by reference TRBV11-2 and TRBJ2-3, is EAGVAQSPRYKIIEKRQSVAFWCNPISGHATLYWYQQILGQGPKLLIQFQNNGVVDDSQLPKDRFSAERLKGVDSTLKIQPAKLEDSAVYLCASSSRTGSDTQYFGPGTRLTVL.

This clone came up many times. The observed sequence ends 3 residues before the CDR3 terminus, with the missing tail filled in from the germline J gene. The V and J genes are TRBV29-1 and TRBJ1-1; no firm D call. The CDR3 totals 13 residues. Germline assignment: CDR1 SQVTM and CDR2 ANQGSEA. The V end was cut by 6 bases, the J end by 4 bases, with 15 bases between. CDR3 loop: CSVNWSRGTEAFF. The CDR3 DNA, read in part, is TGCAGCGTAAATTGGTCGAGAGGCACTGAA.

This clone showed up many times. The read is 3 residues too short to cover the CDR3 end, so that end is filled in from the germline J gene. The V and J genes are TRBV2 and TRBJ2-3; D is uncertain. In germline, CDR1 is SNHLY, CDR2 FYNNEI. V was trimmed by 5 bases and J by 0 bases, leaving 9 bases between them. The CDR3 totals 14 residues. The chain's CDR3 is CASSTQQSTDTQYF. The CDR3 DNA, read in part, is TGTGCCAGCAGTACTCAACAGAGCACAGATACG.

This clone was seen repeatedly, ten times or more. Sequencing ends 3 residues short of the CDR3 end; the germline J gene provides the rest. The rearrangement joins TRBV5-4 to TRBJ1-1; perhaps TRBD1 as D (5 bases). The ends were cut back, 0 bases at V and 3 bases at J, with 12 bases in the middle. CDR1 SGHNT and CDR2 YYREEE come from the germline V gene (reference sequence). The length of the CDR3 is 15 residues. The CDR3 DNA, read in part, is TGTGCCAGCAGCTTGGCCGGGTCAGGGCACACTGAA. This codes for CASSLAGSGHTE. The whole CDR3 reads CASSLAGSGHTEAFF.

At least ten counts were recorded for this clone. The CDR3 end lies 3 residues beyond the end of the read and is filled in from the germline J gene. This chain joins TRBV12-5 and TRBJ1-1, with D possibly TRBD1 on 5 matching bases. Trimming pared 3 bases from V and 2 bases from J, leaving 16 bases between. The CDR3 length is 16 residues. Germline V gene sequence: CDR1 LGHNT, CDR2 FRNRAP. The CDR3 sequence is CASGFGRENLNTEAFF. The covered CDR3 bases are TGTGCTAGTGGTTTCGGCAGGGAAAATCTTAACACTGAA.

This clone was seen repeatedly, ten times or more. The CDR3 reads CASSLGHINTEAFF. Incomplete CDR3 DNA: TGTGCCAGCAGCTTAGGGCATATAAACACTGAA. The V gene is TRBV7-9, the J gene TRBJ1-1; D remains unclear. The sequenced fragment ends 3 residues before the CDR3 boundary, so the rest is inferred from the germline J gene. The ends were cut back, 1 base at V and 2 bases at J, with 8 bases in the middle. Germline CDR1 reads SEHNR; CDR2 reads FQNEAQ (reference sequence). The CDR3 is 14 residues long.

This clone appeared many times. The DNA ends 3 residues before the CDR3 does, and the rest of the CDR3 is filled in from the germline J gene. V gene TRBV19 combines with J gene TRBJ1-5, with a possible D match to TRBD1 (6 bases). Germline V gene lookup returns CDR1 LNHDA and CDR2 SQIVND (reference sequence). Trimming stripped 10 bases from V and 1 base from J, with 17 bases between. The CDR3 is 15 residues long. The CDR3 loop is CATSGRGGSNQPQHF. CDR3 bases read: TGTGCCACCTCGGGCAGGGGAGGGAGCAATCAGCCC.

The table lists this clone with many counts. The DNA ends 3 residues before the CDR3 does, and the rest of the CDR3 is filled in from the germline J gene. The same CDR3 is also encoded by other DNA sequences in this sample. V gene TRBV14 combines with J gene TRBJ2-5, with a possible D match to TRBD1 (6 bases). Germline V lookup: CDR1 SGHDN, CDR2 FVKESK. The V and J ends lost 1 base and 5 bases respectively, with 14 bases between them. This CDR3 spans 15 amino acids. The DNA read from the CDR3 is TGTGCCAGCAGCCAAGTAGGCCAGGGGCGGGAGACC. It specifies CASSQVGQGRET. Given in full, the CDR3 is CASSQVGQGRETQYF.

Many counts were recorded for this clone. Sequencing ends 3 residues short of the CDR3 end; the germline J gene provides the rest. The chain uses TRBV2 and TRBJ2-2, with TRBD2 identical over 7 bases. CDR3 size: 17 residues. CDR1 SNHLY and CDR2 FYNNEI come from the germline V gene. After removal of 1 base from V and 3 bases from J, the junction contained 8 bases not matched to a gene. The part of the CDR3 DNA that was read is TGTGCCAGCAGTGAAGGGAAGGGCGGGAGATACACCGGGGAG. It codes for CASSEGKGGRYTGE. The full CDR3 protein reads CASSEGKGGRYTGELFF. Combining the CDR3 with reference TRBV2 and TRBJ2-2 gives the whole variable domain EPEVTQTPSHQVTQMGQEVILRCVPISNHLYFYWYRQILGQKVEFLVSFYNNEISEKSEIFDDQFSVERPDGSNFTLKIRSTKLEDSAMYFCASSEGKGGRYTGELFFGEGSRLTVL.

The table lists this clone with many counts. The CDR3 extends 3 residues past the end of the read, so its final part is completed from the germline J gene. This chain uses TRBV5-1 with TRBJ2-1; 7 bases fit TRBD1. The CDR3 extends over 15 amino acids. V shed 4 bases, J shed 2 bases, and the junction held 6 bases outside the gene matches. The germline CDR1 and CDR2 sequences are SGHRS and YFSETQ. This chain's CDR3 is CASSPGQGAYNEQFF. Partial CDR3 DNA: TGCGCCAGCAGCCCCGGTCAGGGGGCCTACAATGAG. The full variable domain, rest sourced from reference TRBV5-1 and TRBJ2-1, is KAGVTQTPRYLIKTRGQQVTLSCSPISGHRSVSWYQQTPGQGLQFLFEYFSETQRNKGNFPGRFSGRQFSNSRSEMNVSTLELGDSALYLCASSPGQGAYNEQFFGPGTRLTVL.

This clone was observed many times. The sequenced fragment ends 3 residues before the CDR3 boundary, so the rest is inferred from the germline J gene. The J gene is TRBJ1-1, the V gene TRBV6-2 or TRBV6-3; maybe TRBD1 (6 bases). The CDR3 is 13 amino acids. From germline, CDR1 is MNHEY and CDR2 SVGEGT. CDR3 DNA, as far as it was read: TGTGCCAGCAGTTACGACCTCGGACAGGAA. Residues: CASSYDLGQE. The whole CDR3 sequence is CASSYDLGQEAFF.

This clone was counted ten times or more. The read is 3 residues too short to cover the CDR3 end, so that end is filled in from the germline J gene. The rearrangement joins TRBV19 to TRBJ2-1; 13 bases agree with TRBD2. In germline, CDR1 is LNHDA, CDR2 SQIVND (reference sequence). The CDR3 is 16 amino acids. With 4 bases clipped from V and 7 bases from J, the junction kept 7 bases outside the gene matches. CDR3 amino acids: CASSKPGTSGVNEQFF. Partial CDR3 DNA: TGTGCCAGTAGTAAACCCGGGACTAGCGGGGTTAATGAG.

This clone was counted at least ten times. The read comes to an end 3 residues before the CDR3 does, leaving the germline J gene to fill in the end. The chain has TRBV10-3 and TRBJ1-1, with TRBD1 matching over 7 bases. The germline V gene encodes CDR1 ENHRY and CDR2 SYGVKD. CDR3 length: 14 amino acids. The ends lost 6 bases at V and 1 base at J; junction bases unmatched: 5. This CDR3 reads CAIRETGQNTEAFF. Incomplete CDR3 DNA: TGTGCCATCAGGGAGACAGGGCAGAACACTGAA.

Ten or more counts support this clone. The read ends 3 residues shy of where the CDR3 ends; the end is completed using the germline J gene. This chain connects TRBV4-1 to TRBJ1-5, with D maybe TRBD1 (6 bases). The V end was cut by 1 base, the J end by 5 bases, with 12 bases between. The CDR3 length is 15 residues. Germline assignment: CDR1 MGHRA and CDR2 YSYEKL. The CDR3 protein is CASSQGGGGDQPQHF. CDR3 DNA, as far as it was read: TGCGCCAGCAGCCAAGGGGGAGGGGGAGATCAGCCC.

This clone was recorded many times. CDR3 DNA, as far as it was read: TGTGCCAGCATCAGACAAGCGGGGGGCCTCTACAATGAG. Translating gives CASIRQAGGLYNE. The entire CDR3 protein reads CASIRQAGGLYNEQFF. The chain uses TRBV9 and TRBJ2-1; 9 bases map to TRBD2. The DNA ends 3 residues before the CDR3 does, and the rest of the CDR3 is filled in from the germline J gene. Per germline, CDR1 SGDLS and CDR2 YYNGEE. This CDR3 region has 16 residues. Trimming removed 6 bases from V and 3 bases from J; junction bases left unmatched: 10.

This clone appeared many times. The read stops 3 residues short of the end of the CDR3; the missing end is completed from the germline J gene. J is TRBJ2-7 and V is TRBV15; no definite D call. The CDR3 has 14 amino acids. Germline values: CDR1 LNHNV, CDR2 YYDKDF (reference sequence). V shed 4 bases and J shed 3 bases, with 13 bases lying between them. CDR3 bases read: TGTGCCACCAGCAACATACACCTTGACTACGAG. Its translation is CATSNIHLDYE. The entire CDR3 is CATSNIHLDYEQYF.

This clone was observed at least ten times. Read sequence stops 3 residues before the CDR3 end, and the germline J gene provides the missing end. The J gene is TRBJ2-5, the V gene TRBV7-3, with 9 bases identical to TRBD2. Losses at the gene ends were 5 bases for V and 4 bases for J; bases not matched to a gene: 5. The CDR3 runs 14 residues. CDR1 is SGHTA, CDR2 FQGTGA, per germline. The CDR3 DNA, read in part, is TGTGCCAGCAGCCCTAGCGGGAATGGAGAGACC. This codes for CASSPSGNGET. The whole CDR3 sequence is CASSPSGNGETQYF.

This clone was detected ten times or more. The CDR3 end falls 3 residues outside the read, so it is completed with the germline J gene. The chain carries TRBV7-9 and TRBJ1-1; possible D gene TRBD1, 5 bases. There are 13 residues in the CDR3. CDR1 is SEHNR, CDR2 FQNEAQ, per germline (reference sequence). V was shortened by 5 bases and J by 4 bases, with 11 bases between the two germline ends. Partial CDR3 DNA: TGTGCCAGCAGCCCAGGGATGGCCACTGAA. It specifies CASSPGMATE. The complete CDR3 reads CASSPGMATEAFF.